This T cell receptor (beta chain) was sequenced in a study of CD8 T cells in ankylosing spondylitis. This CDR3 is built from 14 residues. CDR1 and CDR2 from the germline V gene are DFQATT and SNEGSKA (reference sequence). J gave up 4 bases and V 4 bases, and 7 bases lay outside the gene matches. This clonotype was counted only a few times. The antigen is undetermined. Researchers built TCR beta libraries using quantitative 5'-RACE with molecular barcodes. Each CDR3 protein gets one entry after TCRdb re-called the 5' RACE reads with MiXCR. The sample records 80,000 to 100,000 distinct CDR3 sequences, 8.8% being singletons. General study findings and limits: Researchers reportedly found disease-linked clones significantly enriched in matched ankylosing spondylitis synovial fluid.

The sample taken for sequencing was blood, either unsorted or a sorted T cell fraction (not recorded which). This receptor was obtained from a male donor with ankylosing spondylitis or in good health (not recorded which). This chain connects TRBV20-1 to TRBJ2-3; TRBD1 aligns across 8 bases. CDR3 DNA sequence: TGCAGTGCTACCGGGACAGGACAAGCAGATACGCAGTATTTT. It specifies CSATGTGQADTQYF.